The sequence of this T cell receptor (beta chain) was determined in a study of cytomegalovirus exposure and HLA in healthy donors. Study-level points and caveats: Confirmation was obtained in vitro that a few CMV-associated chains are specific for CMV antigens. Rare sequences made up most TCRs, while some public TCRs were found in many donors.

PCR employed 60 Vbeta and 13 Jbeta primers. The data were produced by immunoSEQ multiplex PCR, yet TCRdb's version contains in-frame clones alone and is incomplete. The sample gives around 210,000 clones, roughly 84% of which show up once; roughly 0.22% is in the top ten. CDR1 and CDR2 from the germline V gene are SGHDT and YYEEEE. CDR3 length: 16 residues. V trimming: 3 bases; J trimming: 9 bases; junction bases outside the gene matches: 12. This clone has just one count. The antigen is undetermined. The sample was PBMCs. The TCR was taken from a girl between 2 and 10 years old in good health and CMV-seronegative. The V call is TRBV5-6, the J call TRBJ1-6; 7 bases are shared with TRBD1. DNA of the CDR3: TGTGCCAGCAGCTCAAGATTAAGACAGGGTAGTTCACCCCTCCACTTT. Its translation is CASSSRLRQGSSPLHF.